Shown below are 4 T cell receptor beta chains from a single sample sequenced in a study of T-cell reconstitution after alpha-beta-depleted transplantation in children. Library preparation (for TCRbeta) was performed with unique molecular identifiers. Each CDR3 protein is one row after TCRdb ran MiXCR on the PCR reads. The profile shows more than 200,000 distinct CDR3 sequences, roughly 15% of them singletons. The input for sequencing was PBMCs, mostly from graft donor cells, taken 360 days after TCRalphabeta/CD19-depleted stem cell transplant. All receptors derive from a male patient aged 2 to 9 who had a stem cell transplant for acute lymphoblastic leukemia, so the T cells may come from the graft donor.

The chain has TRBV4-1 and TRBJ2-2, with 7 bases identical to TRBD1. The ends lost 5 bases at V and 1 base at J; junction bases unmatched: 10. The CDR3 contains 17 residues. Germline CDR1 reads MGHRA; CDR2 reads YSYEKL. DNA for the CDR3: TGCGCCAGCAGCTCATACCGGGACAGCGAGAACACCGGGGAGCTGTTTTTT. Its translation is CASSSYRDSENTGELFF.

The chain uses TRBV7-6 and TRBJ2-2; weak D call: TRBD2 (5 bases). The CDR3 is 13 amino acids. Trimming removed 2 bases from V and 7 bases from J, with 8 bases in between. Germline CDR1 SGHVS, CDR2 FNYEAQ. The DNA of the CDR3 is TGTGCCAGCAGCTTATACGGGGACGGGGAGCTGTTTTTT. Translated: CASSLYGDGELFF. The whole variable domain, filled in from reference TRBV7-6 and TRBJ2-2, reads GAGVSQSPRYKVTKRGQDVALRCDPISGHVSLYWYRQALGQGPEFLTYFNYEAQQDKSGLPNDRFSAERPEGSISTLTIQRTEQRDSAMYRCASSLYGDGELFFGEGSRLTVL.

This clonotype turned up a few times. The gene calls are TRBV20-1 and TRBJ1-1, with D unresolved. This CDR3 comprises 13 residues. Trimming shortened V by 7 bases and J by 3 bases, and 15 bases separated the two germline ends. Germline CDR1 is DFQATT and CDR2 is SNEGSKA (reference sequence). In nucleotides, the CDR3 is TGCAGTGTACGGACGTTCTCTGACACTGAAGCTTTCTTT. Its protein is CSVRTFSDTEAFF.

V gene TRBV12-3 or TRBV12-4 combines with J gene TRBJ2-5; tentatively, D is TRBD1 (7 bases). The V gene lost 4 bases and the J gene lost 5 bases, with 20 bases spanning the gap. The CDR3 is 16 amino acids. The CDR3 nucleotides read TGTGCCAGCAGTTCCCCAAACCCGACAGGGAGGGAGACCCAGTACTTC. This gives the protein CASSSPNPTGRETQYF.